This TCR beta chain is drawn from a study of Graves' ophthalmopathy and Graves' hyperthyroidism. Study in general: Peripheral blood was obtained at first diagnosis, ahead of any treatment.

In the case of this clonotype: Its antigen remains unknown. Since a much larger clone is just one base distant, this may be a read error.

RNA transcripts were the template, and TCR beta CDR3 regions were amplified from them. The workflow started with a first-round RT-PCR run with HTBI primers and then moved on to a second-round multiplex PCR. A single record per CDR3 protein comes from TCRdb applying MiXCR to the multiplex PCR reads. The sample includes 650,000 to 900,000 distinct CDR3 sequences, 40% of them seen just once. Germline V lookup: CDR1 MGHDK, CDR2 SYGVNS. The V end lost 3 bases, the J end lost 5 bases, and 13 bases lay between the germline ends. The CDR3 contains 14 residues. Study results and caveats: Blood shared most expanded thyroid clonotypes above 0.001 frequency.

The chain joins TRBV25-1 to TRBJ2-5; perhaps D is TRBD1 or TRBD2 (6 bases each). Input material: peripheral blood. The sequence was obtained from an adult man with Graves' ophthalmopathy. This chain's CDR3 is CASSDHGGQETQYF. CDR3 DNA sequence: TGTGCCAGCAGTGATCATGGGGGGCAGGAGACCCAGTACTTC.